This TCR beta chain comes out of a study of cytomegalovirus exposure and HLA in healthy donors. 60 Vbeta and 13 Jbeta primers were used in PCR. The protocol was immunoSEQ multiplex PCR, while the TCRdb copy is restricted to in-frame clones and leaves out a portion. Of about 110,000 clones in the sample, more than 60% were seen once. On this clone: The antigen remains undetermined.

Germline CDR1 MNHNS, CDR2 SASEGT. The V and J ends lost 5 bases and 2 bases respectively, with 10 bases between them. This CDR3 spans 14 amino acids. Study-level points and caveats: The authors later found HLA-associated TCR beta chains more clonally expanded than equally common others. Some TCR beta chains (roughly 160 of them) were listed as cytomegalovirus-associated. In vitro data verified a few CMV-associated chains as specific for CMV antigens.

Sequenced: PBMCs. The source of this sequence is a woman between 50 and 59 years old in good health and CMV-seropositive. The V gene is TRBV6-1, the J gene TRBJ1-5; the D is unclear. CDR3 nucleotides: TGTGCCAGCAGTTGGGGAGCGCGCAATCAGCCCCAGCATTTT. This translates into CASSWGARNQPQHF.